A selection of T cell receptor beta chains follows, all from one sample in a study of CD8+ T cells in alopecia areata. Here immunoSEQ multiplex PCR was the method, and the copy in TCRdb shows in-frame clones only, minus some. The sample has 130,000 to 150,000 clones; approximately 51% are singletons. The material was CD4+ T cells sorted from blood, obtained at week 0. The receptors here all came from a human donor with alopecia areata. The CDR3 runs from the conserved cysteine through the conserved F or W. Fields, in order: CDR3 protein, V gene, J gene.

CDR3: CASSLAMGHTDTQYF
V: TRBV7-2
J: TRBJ2-3

CDR3: CASSATSGAIQETQYF
V: TRBV5-4
J: TRBJ2-5

CDR3: CASSQASRINEQFF
V: TRBV14
J: TRBJ2-1

CDR3: CASSPLSLTDSGNTIYF
V: TRBV4-2
J: TRBJ1-3

CDR3: CSVESADEQFF
V: TRBV29-1
J: TRBJ2-1

CDR3: CASSLSIVAGGYNEQFF
V: TRBV7-8
J: TRBJ2-1

CDR3: CSVELAGVETQYF
V: TRBV29-1
J: TRBJ2-5

CDR3: CASSLPGQKEKLFF
V: TRBV5-1
J: TRBJ1-4

CDR3: CSVDTGAYNEQFF
V: TRBV29-1
J: TRBJ2-1

CDR3: CASSPGGNPGELFF
V: TRBV18
J: TRBJ2-2

CDR3: CAWSVLRAFF
V: TRBV30
J: TRBJ1-1

CDR3: CSVGGNHEQYF
V: TRBV29-1
J: TRBJ2-7

CDR3: CASSQGYSADTQYF
V: TRBV4-3
J: TRBJ2-3

CDR3: CASSLPGQGLYEQYF
V: TRBV18
J: TRBJ2-7

CDR3: CSVENRRYGYTF
V: TRBV29-1
J: TRBJ1-2

CDR3: CSVGGGTSAWNEQFF
V: TRBV29-1
J: TRBJ2-1